What follows are 31 T cell receptor beta chains derived from one specimen sequenced in a study of blood T cell repertoires in COVID-19. Clones were sequenced by immunoSEQ multiplex PCR, and TCRdb holds only the in-frame ones, with some missing. The data contain about 180,000 clones, roughly three quarters of them singletons. Sequencing input: peripheral blood. These receptors originate from a woman older than 75 with COVID-19, enrolled during active disease.

This chain connects TRBV27 to TRBJ2-1, with TRBD2 matching 13 bases. This CDR3 comprises 21 residues. CDR1 is MNHEY and CDR2 is SMNVEV in the germline V gene (reference sequence). J was trimmed by 8 bases and V by 1 base; bases with no gene match: 20. The CDR3: CASSLLAPTGLAGPARYEQFF. In DNA form, the CDR3 reads TGTGCCAGCAGTTTATTAGCCCCCACGGGACTAGCGGGACCAGCGCGGTATGAGCAGTTCTTC.

This clone was detected a few times. This rearrangement joins TRBV29-1 to TRBJ2-2; D is undetermined. This CDR3 spans 13 amino acids. V was clipped by 4 bases and J by 7 bases, with 13 bases between them. From germline, CDR1 is SQVTM and CDR2 ANQGSEA. Written as DNA, the CDR3 is TGCAGCGTTGTCTCATTAGAGAACGGGGAGCTGTTTTTT. Its translation is CSVVSLENGELFF.

J is TRBJ1-2 and V is TRBV6-5; possible D gene TRBD1, 5 bases. CDR1 is MNHEY, CDR2 SVGAGI, per germline. With 5 bases removed from V and 4 bases from J, the gap between germline ends came to 17 bases. The CDR3 runs 15 residues. CDR3 in DNA: TGTGCCAGCAGTCCAGTCGGGTCTAGGGGCTATGGCTACACCTTC. This gives the protein CASSPVGSRGYGYTF.

V usage is TRBV13 and J usage is TRBJ1-1; 9 positions match TRBD1. J lost 3 bases, V lost 5 bases, and 1 base had no gene match. CDR3 length equals 13 residues. Germline lookup yields CDR1 PRHDT and CDR2 FYEKMQ (reference sequence). The CDR3 sequence is CASSRDRDTEAFF. Here the CDR3 DNA reads TGTGCCAGCAGCCGGGACAGGGACACTGAAGCTTTCTTT.

The chain has TRBV29-1 and TRBJ1-2; 7 nucleotides line up with TRBD1. The ends lost 5 bases at V and 7 bases at J; junction bases unmatched: 4. CDR3 length equals 11 residues. Germline CDR1 is SQVTM and CDR2 is ANQGSEA. CDR3 sequence reads: CSVKGGGGYTF. The CDR3 DNA follows: TGCAGCGTTAAAGGGGGCGGTGGCTACACCTTC.

The chain links TRBV5-6 to TRBJ2-1; TRBD2 aligns across 7 bases. Germline-derived CDR1 and CDR2 are SGHDT and YYEEEE. The ends lost 5 bases at V and 0 bases at J; junction bases unmatched: 5. This CDR3 is built from 15 residues. As DNA, the CDR3 is TGTGCCAGCAGGTCCCGGGACTACTCCTACAATGAGCAGTTCTTC. Encoded protein: CASRSRDYSYNEQFF. Full variable domain (remainder filled in from reference TRBV5-6 and TRBJ2-1): DAGVTQSPTHLIKTRGQQVTLRCSPKSGHDTVSWYQQALGQGPQFIFQYYEEEERQRGNFPDRFSGHQFPNYSSELNVNALLLGDSALYLCASRSRDYSYNEQFFGPGTRLTVL.

This clone was counted once. V is TRBV3-1 (or the pseudogene TRBV3-2) and J is TRBJ1-2; the match to TRBD1 covers 10 bases. V lost 3 bases to trimming and J lost 8 bases; unmatched junction nucleotides: 15. CDR3 length: 17 amino acids. CDR1 is LGHDT, CDR2 YNNKEL, per germline (reference sequence). The CDR3 DNA sequence: TGTGCCAGCAGCCACCCCGGCCATAAGGGACAGGGGAGGGGCTACACCTTC. Protein sequence: CASSHPGHKGQGRGYTF.

The rearrangement links TRBV18 to TRBJ2-3; TRBD2 agrees at 11 bases. This CDR3 region has 15 residues. CDR1 is KGHSH and CDR2 is LQKENI in the germline V gene. Germline trimming cut 6 bases from V and 4 bases from J; bases unmatched to any gene: 6. The chain's CDR3 is CASSPGLAAPDTQYF. CDR3 coding DNA: TGTGCCAGCTCCCCGGGACTAGCGGCCCCAGATACGCAGTATTTT.

J is TRBJ2-1 and V is TRBV27; 8 nucleotides line up with TRBD2. Germline CDR1 and CDR2: MNHEY and SMNVEV (reference sequence). This CDR3 is 16 amino acids long. The V gene end was trimmed by 3 bases and the J gene end by 6 bases; junction bases not matched to a gene: 10. CDR3 in DNA: TGTGCCAGCAGTTTGGGGAGCGGGAGTTATGTCAATGAGCAGTTCTTC. Translation: CASSLGSGSYVNEQFF.

CDR3 amino acids: CASSALKGSGNTIYF. DNA for the CDR3: TGTGCCAGCAGCGCACTCAAGGGGTCTGGAAACACCATATATTTT. The rearrangement joins TRBV11-3 to TRBJ1-3; a possible D gene is TRBD1 (5 bases). Germline V gene sequence: CDR1 SGHNT, CDR2 YENEEA. The length of the CDR3 is 15 residues. The V gene lost 5 bases and the J gene lost 1 base, with 12 bases spanning the gap.

This chain connects TRBV28 to TRBJ1-3; perhaps TRBD1 as D (6 bases). The CDR3 sequence is 13 residues long. The V end was cut by 9 bases, the J end by 0 bases, with 9 bases between. Looked up from germline, CDR1 is MDHEN and CDR2 is SYDVKM. The CDR3 region has the DNA TGTGCCAGTGAACAGGGCTCTGGAAACACCATATATTTT. Its translation: CASEQGSGNTIYF.

This rearrangement joins TRBV6-5 to TRBJ2-7; D is perhaps TRBD2 (5 bases). The CDR3 spans 15 residues. Germline lookup yields CDR1 MNHEY and CDR2 SVGAGI. Between the trimmed V and J ends, which lost 0 bases and 2 bases, there was a span of 11 bases. CDR3 residues: CASSYSWTGTYEQYF. DNA of the CDR3: TGTGCCAGCAGTTACTCGTGGACGGGGACCTACGAGCAGTACTTC.

This clone was seen only once. The chain links TRBV28 to TRBJ2-7; 9 positions agree with TRBD2. After removal of 2 bases from V and 0 bases from J, the junction contained 11 bases not matched to a gene. In germline, CDR1 is MDHEN, CDR2 SYDVKM. The CDR3 covers 18 residues. CDR3 DNA: TGTGCCAGCAGTTTAATACGGTATAGCGGGAGAAGCTCCTACGAGCAGTACTTC. Amino acid sequence: CASSLIRYSGRSSYEQYF.

In this sample, this clone turned up a few times. The chain employs TRBV27 and TRBJ2-7, with 9 bases matching TRBD1. Per germline, CDR1 MNHEY and CDR2 SMNVEV (reference sequence). This CDR3 contains 15 residues. The J segment lost 3 bases and the V segment lost 4 bases, leaving 7 bases of the junction unmatched. The CDR3 spells CASSYTGTGFYEQYF. DNA of the CDR3: TGTGCCAGCAGTTACACCGGGACAGGGTTCTACGAGCAGTACTTC.

This rearrangement joins TRBV6-6 to TRBJ2-1; D may be TRBD2 (6 bases). The CDR3 spans 12 residues. V was pared by 7 bases and J by 13 bases, with 17 bases between. The germline CDR1 and CDR2 sequences are MNHNY and SVGAGI (reference sequence). The CDR3 DNA sequence: TGTGCCAGCACTACCCCGGGGGTGGGACAGTTCTTC. Translation: CASTTPGVGQFF.

This clone appeared a few times. The V call is TRBV9, the J call TRBJ2-2; 8 positions agree with TRBD2. The J segment lost 2 bases and the V segment lost 0 bases, leaving 3 bases of the junction unmatched. CDR3 length: 16 residues. In germline, CDR1 is SGDLS, CDR2 YYNGEE. CDR3 sequence reads: CASSVAAGANTGELFF. The DNA for the CDR3 is TGTGCCAGCAGCGTAGCAGCGGGGGCCAACACCGGGGAGCTGTTTTTT. The complete variable domain, with remaining parts taken from reference TRBV9 and TRBJ2-2, reads DSGVTQTPKHLITATGQRVTLRCSPRSGDLSVYWYQQSLDQGLQFLIQYYNGEERAKGNILERFSAQQFPDLHSELNLSSLELGDSALYFCASSVAAGANTGELFFGEGSRLTVL.

The table lists this clone with a few counts. The V gene is TRBV30, the J gene TRBJ1-2; 7 bases fit TRBD1. Losses at the gene ends were 4 bases for V and 8 bases for J; bases not matched to a gene: 4. CDR1 and CDR2 from the germline V gene are GTSNPN and SVGIG (reference sequence). CDR3 length: 11 residues. The chain's CDR3 is CAWNRGGGYTF. The CDR3 DNA is TGTGCCTGGAACAGGGGCGGAGGCTACACCTTC.

This rearrangement joins TRBV24-1 to TRBJ2-7; 7 bases are a match to TRBD2. V was clipped by 6 bases and J by 4 bases; unmatched bases: 8. Germline CDR1 is KGHDR and CDR2 is SFDVKD. The CDR3 is made up of 14 amino acids. The CDR3 reads CATSPREGLYEQYF. The CDR3 DNA follows: TGTGCCACCAGTCCGAGGGAGGGATTGTACGAGCAGTACTTC.

A single count supports this clone. The rearrangement joins TRBV6-2 or TRBV6-3 to TRBJ2-4, with D perhaps TRBD1 (6 bases). This CDR3 has 13 residues. Germline V CDR1 and CDR2: MNHEY, SVGEGT. V shed 4 bases and J shed 9 bases, with 13 bases lying between them. The CDR3 DNA follows: TGTGCCAGCAGTTTAGTGGCCAGGGGCATTCAGTACTTC. Translating it yields CASSLVARGIQYF.

As for this clone: This sample includes further DNA sequences coding for the same CDR3. The rearrangement uses TRBV6-5 and TRBJ1-3; D is uncertain. CDR1 is MNHEY and CDR2 is SVGAGI in the germline V gene. Trimming removed 5 bases at V and 0 bases at J, with 5 bases between. The CDR3 contains 13 residues. CDR3 DNA sequence: TGTGCCAGCAGTCGGGGCTCTGGAAACACCATATATTTT. Protein: CASSRGSGNTIYF.

The chain has TRBV11-2 and TRBJ2-7; 12 bases are shared with TRBD2. CDR1 is SGHAT, CDR2 FQNNGV, per germline. The CDR3 runs to 15 residues. V gave up 2 bases and J gave up 4 bases; unmatched junction bases: 3. CDR3 sequence: CASSLSSGRVYEQYF. CDR3 coding DNA: TGTGCCAGCAGCTTATCTAGCGGGAGGGTTTACGAGCAGTACTTC.

The chain combines TRBV7-2 with TRBJ2-3, with 8 bases fitting TRBD1. Losses at the gene ends were 4 bases for V and 3 bases for J; bases not matched to a gene: 6. In germline, CDR1 is SGHTA, CDR2 FQGNSA. The CDR3 has 15 residues. The CDR3 DNA reads TGTGCCAGCAGCTCCGACAGGGGTAAAACAGATACGCAGTATTTT. This gives the protein CASSSDRGKTDTQYF.

This clone came up a few times. The chain couples TRBV28 to TRBJ1-3, with 9 bases lining up with TRBD1. This CDR3 is built from 16 residues. V dropped 3 bases and J dropped 1; count of bases not matched to a gene: 4. Germline V CDR1 and CDR2: MDHEN, SYDVKM. CDR3 nucleotide sequence: TGTGCCAGCAGTTTGGGGACAGGGATTTCTGGAAACACCATATATTTT. Translated, it gives CASSLGTGISGNTIYF.

As regards this clone: The sample carries other DNA sequences with the same CDR3. The chain has TRBV5-1 and TRBJ1-1, with 9 bases that match TRBD1. CDR3 length: 15 residues. Looked up from germline, CDR1 is SGHRS and CDR2 is YFSETQ. V was pared by 4 bases and J by 5 bases, with 9 bases of the junction left unmatched. CDR3 in amino acids: CASSVMTGGGTEAFF. In nucleotides, the CDR3 is TGCGCCAGCAGCGTTATGACAGGGGGTGGGACTGAAGCTTTCTTT.

This chain uses TRBV4-2 with TRBJ1-2; D is possibly TRBD1 (6 bases). CDR1 LGHNA and CDR2 YNFKEQ come from the germline V gene. Trimming cost V 7 bases and J 0 bases, with 21 bases left between them. The CDR3 covers 17 residues. The CDR3 reads CASTSLLGAGTNYGYTF. The CDR3 DNA reads TGTGCCAGCACCTCACTCTTGGGGGCAGGGACTAACTATGGCTACACCTTC.

The chain joins TRBV5-8 to TRBJ1-1; 11 bases are a match to TRBD1. This CDR3 contains 18 residues. Germline-derived CDR1 and CDR2 are SGHTS and YDEGEE. V shed 4 bases, J shed 1 base, and the junction held 12 bases outside the gene matches. The CDR3 spells CASSGRWRTGGPNTEAFF. The CDR3 nucleotides are TGTGCCAGCAGCGGGAGGTGGCGGACAGGGGGCCCGAACACTGAAGCTTTCTTT. Complete variable domain (other parts from reference TRBV5-8 and TRBJ1-1): EAGVTQSPTHLIKTRGQQATLRCSPISGHTSVYWYQQALGLGLQFLLWYDEGEERNRGNFPPRFSGRQFPNYSSELNVNALELEDSALYLCASSGRWRTGGPNTEAFFGQGTRLTVV.

This clone was recorded a few times. The V gene is TRBV6-1, the J gene TRBJ1-5, with 9 bases matching TRBD1. V gave up 2 bases and J gave up 6 bases; unmatched junction bases: 5. CDR3 size: 15 residues. Germline CDR1 and CDR2: MNHNS and SASEGT. The CDR3 DNA follows: TGTGCCAGCAGTGAACTCACAGGGGGCGGTCAGCCCCAGCATTTT. Residues: CASSELTGGGQPQHF.

This clone was found a few times. The chain carries TRBV4-1 and TRBJ2-1; a possible D gene is TRBD2 (6 bases). V shed 2 bases and J shed 5 bases, with 22 bases lying between them. The CDR3 runs to 18 residues. Germline CDR1 is MGHRA and CDR2 is YSYEKL. The CDR3 loop is CASSQPYTKRVINNEQFF. CDR3 in DNA: TGCGCCAGCAGCCAACCCTACACTAAGCGGGTGATCAACAATGAGCAGTTCTTC.

This clone was seen once. The chain is built from TRBV4-2 and TRBJ2-5; 11 bases align to TRBD2. Germline CDR1 reads LGHNA; CDR2 reads YNFKEQ. CDR3 length: 17 residues. The J segment lost 2 bases and the V segment lost 1 base, leaving 6 bases of the junction unmatched. CDR3 loop: CASSQGYGTSGQETQYF. CDR3 nucleotide sequence: TGTGCCAGCAGCCAAGGCTACGGGACTAGCGGTCAAGAGACCCAGTACTTC.

This clone appeared a few times. This chain uses TRBV4-1 with TRBJ2-7; tentatively, D is TRBD2 (6 bases). Trimming removed 5 bases at V and 1 base at J, with 15 bases between. The germline gives CDR1 MGHRA, CDR2 YSYEKL. The CDR3 totals 15 residues. The CDR3 DNA sequence: TGCGCCAGCAGCTACCTCCGGGACTCATCCTACGAGCAGTACTTC. Residues: CASSYLRDSSYEQYF.

The chain joins TRBV24-1 to TRBJ2-3, with D possibly being TRBD2 (5 bases). Germline assignment: CDR1 KGHDR and CDR2 SFDVKD. The CDR3 sequence is 15 residues long. Trimming pared 3 bases from V and 2 bases from J, leaving 11 bases between. CDR3 sequence: CATSDPGGTTDTQYF. CDR3 nucleotide sequence: TGTGCCACCAGTGATCCCGGAGGCACCACAGATACGCAGTATTTT.